This T cell receptor (beta chain) is from a study of CD4+ T cells in melanoma. V was cut by 7 bases and J by 1 base, with 11 bases left in between. Germline V CDR1 and CDR2: MNHNY, SVGAGI (reference sequence). The CDR3 is made up of 14 amino acids. In its sample, this clone ranks as medium-sized. Its antigen is not identified. Notes on the study in general: Reportedly, melanoma neoantigen-specific CD4+ T cells showed varied differentiation states. A reported correlation linked neoantigen-specific CD4+ T cells to CD8+, macrophage and B cell function.

Clones were read by immunoSEQ multiplex PCR, and TCRdb kept only the in-frame ones, dropping some. The sample holds tens of thousands of clones; more than 60% are singletons and the top ten take about 5%. The sample was tumor tissue. This receptor was taken from a human donor with melanoma. This chain uses TRBV6-6 with TRBJ1-5; a weak D match, TRBD1 (5 bases). As DNA, the CDR3 is TGTGCCAGCACGGATGCAGGGAGCAATCAGCCCCAGCATTTT. Translated, it gives CASTDAGSNQPQHF.